The 2 T cell receptor beta chains given below trace back to one sample, sequenced in a study of blood T cell repertoires in COVID-19. Only in-frame clones appear in the TCRdb table, and some are missing; sequencing was by immunoSEQ multiplex PCR. In the table there are around 100,000 clones, about four fifths of which are singletons. The sample was peripheral blood. These receptors came from a man aged 80 or over with COVID-19, enrolled during active disease.

The chain has TRBV7-3 and TRBJ2-3; 11 bases are a match to TRBD2. The germline V gene encodes CDR1 SGHTA and CDR2 FQGTGA. The CDR3 runs to 15 residues. The ends lost 6 bases at V and 2 bases at J; junction bases unmatched: 4. CDR3 protein: CASSPGLAATDTQYF. DNA of the CDR3: TGTGCCAGCAGTCCGGGACTAGCGGCCACAGATACGCAGTATTTT.

This clone was found a few times. The V gene is TRBV4-1, the J gene TRBJ2-7; no clear D. The CDR3 spans 13 residues. V was shortened by 4 bases and J by 3 bases, with 10 bases between the two germline ends. From germline, CDR1 is MGHRA and CDR2 YSYEKL. The CDR3 reads CASSRSQNYEQYF. The CDR3 bases are TGCGCCAGCAGCCGGAGTCAAAACTACGAGCAGTACTTC.